A selection of T cell receptor beta chains follows, all from one sample in a study of blood T cell repertoires in COVID-19. The method was immunoSEQ multiplex PCR; TCRdb's version includes in-frame clones alone and lacks a portion of them. The table shows roughly 160,000 clones, with approximately 90% occurring only once. The sequencing sample was made of peripheral blood. Receptor source: a man over 45 who had recovered from COVID-19. The CDR3 runs from the conserved cysteine through the conserved F or W. The D gene is left open where the match is weak. Expanded clones are given a class, and other clones once, few, many or no size at all.

>TRBV9|NA|NA|TRBJ2-7
TGTGCCAGCAGCGCCCTCAGGGACGAGCAGTACTTC
CASSALRDEQYF
>TRBV27|NA|NA|TRBJ2-7
TGTGCCAGCAGCCCACTAGATAGGGTGAGTGGCGAGCAGTACTTC
CASSPLDRVSGEQYF
>TRBV6-6|once|TRBD1|TRBJ1-5
TGTGCCAGCACCCGGACAGGGGGCGGTCAGCCCCAGCATTTT
CASTRTGGGQPQHF
>TRBV28|once|TRBD1|TRBJ2-2
TGTGCCAGCAGGCTAGACAGGGTGGTCGGGGAGCTGTTTTTT
CASRLDRVVGELFF
>TRBV19|NA|TRBD1|TRBJ2-1
TGTGCCAGTAGTATAAACAGGGGCAATGAGCAGTTCTTC
CASSINRGNEQFF
>TRBV2|NA|TRBD2|TRBJ2-1
TGTGCCAGCAGTGAAGCGAGACGGGAGGGTGAGCAGTTCTTC
CASSEARREGEQFF
>TRBV7-9|few|TRBD1|TRBJ2-2
TGTGCCAGCAGCAAGGGGGCAGGTGGGGAGCTGTTTTTT
CASSKGAGGELFF
>TRBV19|NA|TRBD1|TRBJ2-1
TGTGCCAGTAGTCGACAGGGGTTGGGCCGCTACAATGAGCAGTTCTTC
CASSRQGLGRYNEQFF
>TRBV6-1|NA|NA|TRBJ1-1
TGTGCCAGCAGTGAAAAGGGGCAGGCTAGGACTGAAGCTTTCTTT
CASSEKGQARTEAFF
>TRBV3-1/TRBV3-2|few|NA|TRBJ2-7
TGTGCCAGCAGCCAAGTGACTAGGGTCTACGAGCAGTACTTC
CASSQVTRVYEQYF
>TRBV19|NA|TRBD1|TRBJ1-1
TGTGCCAGTAGTCGGGACAGGACTGAAGCTTTCTTT
CASSRDRTEAFF
>TRBV5-6|NA|TRBD1|TRBJ1-5
TGTGCCAGCAGCTTTGGGACAGGGAGGGGTAGTCAGCCCCAGCATTTT
CASSFGTGRGSQPQHF
>TRBV11-2|few|TRBD1|TRBJ2-7
TGTGCCAGCAGCCCCCCCGAGGGGGCTTTCCACGAGCAGTACTTC
CASSPPEGAFHEQYF
>TRBV29-1|NA|TRBD1|TRBJ1-1
TGCAGCTCGGTGGACAGGTCCGAAGCTTTCTTT
CSSVDRSEAFF
>TRBV19|NA|NA|TRBJ1-4
TGTGCCAGTAGTTCCCAGACGGGTAATGAAAAACTGTTTTTT
CASSSQTGNEKLFF
>TRBV21-1|once|NA|TRBJ2-7
TGTGCCAGCAGCAAAGAGGAACAGGGAAGATACGAGCAGTACTTC
CASSKEEQGRYEQYF
>TRBV20-1|NA|NA|TRBJ2-7
TGCAGTGCTAGTTCATCTGGGACAGAGCAGTACTTC
CSASSSGTEQYF
>TRBV3-1/TRBV3-2|NA|TRBD2|TRBJ2-2
TGTGCCAGCAGCCCGACTAGCATATTCGGCGGGGAGCTGTTTTTT
CASSPTSIFGGELFF
>TRBV5-1|NA|TRBD2|TRBJ2-3
TGCGCCAGCAGCTTGGTCGCTAGCGGGGGGGCAATAACAGATACGCAGTATTTT
CASSLVASGGAITDTQYF
>TRBV4-1|NA|NA|TRBJ1-1
TGCGCCAGCAGCCAAGTGGCGGGGCGGGGTGCTGAAGCTTTCTTT
CASSQVAGRGAEAFF
>TRBV5-4|NA|TRBD1|TRBJ2-2
TGTGCCAGCAGCAGAGGGACAGCCACGAACACCGGGGAGCTGTTTTTT
CASSRGTATNTGELFF
>TRBV28|NA|TRBD2|TRBJ2-2
TGTGCCAGCAGCCCATGGACTAGCGGGGGGGCGAGGGCCGGGGAGCTGTTTTTT
CASSPWTSGGARAGELFF
>TRBV3-1/TRBV3-2|NA|TRBD1|TRBJ2-7
TGTGCCAGCAGCCAGACAGGGAGTTTTTCCTACGAGCAGTACTTC
CASSQTGSFSYEQYF
>TRBV7-2|NA|NA|TRBJ1-2
TGTGCCAGCAGCTTAGGAGGGGGTGTAGGCTACACCTTC
CASSLGGGVGYTF
>TRBV18|NA|TRBD1|TRBJ1-5
TGTGCCAGCTCACCACCGGGACAGGGGCTTAGCAATCAGCCCCAGCATTTT
CASSPPGQGLSNQPQHF
>TRBV5-5|NA|NA|TRBJ2-6
TGTGCCAGCAGCTTGGGTCACTCTGGGGCCAACGTCCTGACTTTC
CASSLGHSGANVLTF
>TRBV6-6|NA|NA|TRBJ1-2
TGTGCCAGCAGTTACTCGATGGTAGGGACTTATGGCTACACCTTC
CASSYSMVGTYGYTF
>TRBV10-3|NA|NA|TRBJ1-1
TGTGCCATCAGTGTGGCAGATTTGAACACTGAAGCTTTCTTT
CAISVADLNTEAFF
>TRBV11-1|NA|TRBD1|TRBJ2-3
TGTGCCAGCAGCGCCACGACAGGGGAAAACACAGATACGCAGTATTTT
CASSATTGENTDTQYF
>TRBV6-1|NA|NA|TRBJ2-7
TGTGCCAGCAGTGAAGCCGTCTACGAGCAGTACTTC
CASSEAVYEQYF
>TRBV4-1|NA|NA|TRBJ2-3
TGCGCCAGCAGATTCGGGACTCTGATCACAGATACGCAGTATTTT
CASRFGTLITDTQYF
>TRBV19|NA|NA|TRBJ2-7
TGTGCCAGTAGTATAGTCTGGGGGGAGGACTACGAGCAGTACTTC
CASSIVWGEDYEQYF
>TRBV7-2|NA|NA|TRBJ2-7
TGTGCCAGCAGCTTTGTCCATGCCGGGGTGAGGTACGAGCAGTACTTC
CASSFVHAGVRYEQYF
>TRBV27|few|NA|TRBJ1-6
TGTGCCAGCAGTTCCAGACAGATTAATTCACCCCTCCACTTT
CASSSRQINSPLHF
>TRBV7-2|NA|NA|TRBJ2-1
TGTGCCAGCAGCTTAATGGGGGGATCCTACAATGAGCAGTTCTTC
CASSLMGGSYNEQFF
>TRBV7-2|NA|NA|TRBJ2-7
TGTGCCAGCAGTTACAAGGGGCCGACCTCCTACGAGCAGTACTTC
CASSYKGPTSYEQYF
>TRBV30|NA|TRBD1|TRBJ2-7
TGTGCCTGGAGGGGACCGTTAAACCTCCCCGGGACAGCCTACGAGCAGTACTTC
CAWRGPLNLPGTAYEQYF
>TRBV7-2|NA|NA|TRBJ1-2
TGTGCCAGCAGCTCCCAGTCCGGGGGATATGGCTACACCTTC
CASSSQSGGYGYTF
>TRBV5-5|NA|NA|TRBJ2-3
TGTGCCAGCAGCTTGGGGACAGCCACAGATACGCAGTATTTT
CASSLGTATDTQYF
>TRBV11-2|NA|TRBD1|TRBJ1-6
TGTGCCAGCAGCTTAGGCAGGACAGGGATCTATAATTCACCCCTCCACTTT
CASSLGRTGIYNSPLHF
>TRBV7-6|NA|NA|TRBJ2-3
TGTGCCAGCAGCTTAATTCCCCCCGGAGTAAGCACAGATACGCAGTATTTT
CASSLIPPGVSTDTQYF
>TRBV19|few|TRBD1|TRBJ1-5
TGTGCCAGTATAGACAGGGGGAGGAGCAATCAGCCCCAGCATTTT
CASIDRGRSNQPQHF
>TRBV2|NA|NA|TRBJ1-2
TGTGCCAGCAGTGCAACAGGGTACGGCTACACCTTC
CASSATGYGYTF
>TRBV7-2|NA|NA|TRBJ2-7
TGTGCCAGCAGCTTGGGCTTTGGTGGCTACGAGCAGTACTTC
CASSLGFGGYEQYF
>TRBV18|NA|TRBD1|TRBJ1-1
TGTGCCAGCTCATCGGGACAGGGGGCCACTGAAGCTTTCTTT
CASSSGQGATEAFF